The next 16 T cell receptor beta chains were all read from a single sample in a study of memory B cells and T cells in multiple sclerosis. CFSE-dim autoproliferating and CFSE-high non-proliferating T cells from unstimulated culture were sequenced separately. About 50 million CFSE-labeled PBMCs were cultured less than nine days unstimulated, then replicate wells were pooled. The antigens of these receptors remain unknown. Assay used: immunoSEQ multiplex PCR; TCRdb lists only in-frame clones, some missing. The repertoire holds under 50,000 clones, with around 79% as singletons. Sequencing was carried out using PBMCs from blood kept in culture. These TCRs come from a human donor with multiple sclerosis.

The chain is built from TRBV9 and TRBJ2-3; the D gene is possibly TRBD2 (5 bases). The CDR3 contains 13 residues. CDR1 and CDR2 (germline): SGDLS, YYNGEE. V lost 3 bases, J lost 9 bases, and 14 bases lay in between. Here the CDR3 DNA reads TGTGCCAGCAGCGGAATGCCCCGAGGGACGCAGTATTTT. This codes for CASSGMPRGTQYF.

The chain combines TRBV27 with TRBJ1-5; D unresolved. The germline V gene has CDR1 MNHEY and CDR2 SMNVEV (reference sequence). CDR3 length: 14 residues. The V and J ends lost 6 bases and 0 bases respectively, with 9 bases between them. CDR3 amino acids: CASSPFYSNQPQHF. Here the CDR3 DNA reads TGTGCCAGCAGCCCTTTCTATAGCAATCAGCCCCAGCATTTT.

The genes are TRBV10-3 and TRBJ1-3, with a possible D match to TRBD1 (5 bases). There are 15 residues in the CDR3. From germline, CDR1 is ENHRY and CDR2 SYGVKD. Trimming cost V 11 bases and J 4 bases, with 21 bases left between them. CDR3 region: CAHQEGRNAGNTIYF. The CDR3 DNA sequence: TGTGCCCATCAAGAGGGACGGAACGCGGGAAACACCATATATTTT.

The rearrangement uses TRBV9 and TRBJ1-2; 8 positions match TRBD1. This CDR3 is built from 14 residues. After removal of 3 bases from V and 4 bases from J, the junction contained 5 bases not matched to a gene. From germline, CDR1 is SGDLS and CDR2 YYNGEE. The CDR3: CASSAAGGVYGYTF. In DNA form, the CDR3 reads TGTGCCAGCAGCGCCGCAGGGGGCGTCTATGGCTACACCTTC.

The V gene is TRBV21-1, the J gene TRBJ1-6; the tabulated D call, TRBD1, remains unverified against the DNA. TRBV21-1 is a listed pseudogene. This CDR3 is built from 16 residues. CDR3 sequence: CASSIPPGQGASPLHF. The CDR3 DNA is TGTGCCAGCAGCATCCCACCGGGACAGGGGGCTTCACCCCTCCACTTT.

The chain carries TRBV18 and TRBJ2-3; D is ambiguous. Trimming pared 0 bases from V and 3 bases from J, leaving 10 bases between. Germline lookup yields CDR1 KGHSH and CDR2 LQKENI. The CDR3 is 15 amino acids. The CDR3 spells CASSPPGRATDTQYF. Written as DNA, the CDR3 is TGTGCCAGCTCACCACCGGGCCGAGCAACAGATACGCAGTATTTT.

The table lists this clone with a count of one. The chain is built from TRBV29-1 and TRBJ2-7; D ambiguous. The CDR3 covers 12 residues. Germline lookup yields CDR1 SQVTM and CDR2 ANQGSEA. Trimming shortened V by 3 bases and J by 12 bases, and 18 bases separated the two germline ends. Here the CDR3 reads CSVELDSPGRYF. Written as DNA, the CDR3 is TGCAGCGTTGAGTTAGATTCTCCCGGGCGGTACTTC.

The chain is built from TRBV7-2 and TRBJ2-7; possible D gene TRBD2, 6 bases. Germline V gives CDR1 SGHTA, CDR2 FQGNSA. Trimming cost V 1 base and J 6 bases, with 10 bases left between them. The CDR3 has 13 amino acids. CDR3 bases: TGTGCCAGCAGCTTAGGACTAGGGGCCGAGCAGTACTTC. Encoded protein: CASSLGLGAEQYF.

The genes are TRBV7-3 and TRBJ2-1; 13 bases align to TRBD2. The CDR3 totals 15 residues. CDR1 and CDR2 (germline): SGHTA, FQGTGA. J was trimmed by 6 bases and V by 5 bases; bases with no gene match: 4. Here the CDR3 DNA reads TGTGCCAGCAGCGCCGGGACTAGCGGGGTCAATGAGCAGTTCTTC. Translation gives CASSAGTSGVNEQFF.

The J gene is TRBJ2-7, the V gene TRBV27, with D possibly TRBD1 on 6 matching bases. The V end was cut by 4 bases, the J end by 2 bases, with 21 bases between. CDR1 and CDR2 (germline): MNHEY, SMNVEV (reference sequence). CDR3 size: 17 residues. DNA for the CDR3: TGTGCCAGCAGTTCCCTTTTACTGGGGCAGGGGACCTACGAGCAGTACTTC. Translation gives CASSSLLLGQGTYEQYF.

The J gene is TRBJ1-4, the V gene TRBV4-3; 7 bases agree with TRBD1. Germline CDR1 reads LGHNA; CDR2 reads YSLEER. V gave up 1 base and J gave up 12 bases; unmatched junction bases: 5. The CDR3 is 13 amino acids. CDR3 region: CASSQGTGWELFF. The CDR3 DNA reads as TGCGCCAGCAGCCAAGGGACAGGTTGGGAACTGTTTTTT.

The chain links TRBV4-1 to TRBJ1-2; no firm D call. The CDR3 is made up of 14 amino acids. Trimming shortened V by 1 base and J by 3 bases, and 9 bases separated the two germline ends. The V gene's germline CDR1 is MGHRA and CDR2 YSYEKL. CDR3 nucleotides: TGCGCCAGCAGCCAAGCCCTGGGTGACTATGGCTACACCTTC. It codes for CASSQALGDYGYTF.

This clone turned up a few times. The gene calls are TRBV4-3 and TRBJ2-7; 7 bases fit TRBD1. CDR1 is LGHNA, CDR2 YSLEER, per germline. J gave up 7 bases and V 4 bases, and 10 bases lay outside the gene matches. The CDR3 contains 14 residues. CDR3 sequence (DNA): TGCGCCAGCAGCCTCTCCTCGACAGGGTGGGAGCAGTACTTC. This gives the protein CASSLSSTGWEQYF.

This clone was detected only a few times. The chain uses TRBV11-2 and TRBJ2-1; D not certain. Trimming shortened V by 5 bases and J by 4 bases, and 21 bases separated the two germline ends. CDR1 and CDR2 from the germline V gene are SGHAT and FQNNGV. The CDR3 covers 17 residues. DNA for the CDR3: TGTGCCAGCAGCCCCCTTAGGGCAAGGAAAGGATACAATGAGCAGTTCTTC. Its protein product is CASSPLRARKGYNEQFF.

This clone was seen only a few times. The sample holds other DNA sequences that translate to the same CDR3. The chain recombines TRBV7-3 with TRBJ2-5; D gene uncertain. The CDR3 spans 14 residues. From germline, CDR1 is SGHTA and CDR2 FQGTGA. Trimming pared 5 bases from V and 2 bases from J, leaving 12 bases between. CDR3 DNA sequence: TGTGCCAGCAGCCCGACTGGTTTACAAGAGACCCAGTACTTC. Protein: CASSPTGLQETQYF.

The chain joins TRBV11-2 to TRBJ1-6, with no clear D. The CDR3 sequence is 15 residues long. Germline CDR1 reads SGHAT; CDR2 reads FQNNGV. V shed 3 bases and J shed 5 bases, with 11 bases lying between them. CDR3 nucleotides: TGTGCCAGCAGCTTTCAAGTGGGCGATAATTCACCCCTCCACTTT. It is translated as CASSFQVGDNSPLHF.